The 9 T cell receptor beta chains given below trace back to one sample, sequenced in a study of tumor-infiltrating lymphocytes in localized non-small cell lung cancer. This table comes from immunoSEQ multiplex PCR, and its TCRdb copy is limited to in-frame clones, with some not included. The sample records about 21,000 clones, over 70% being singletons. Source material: lung tumor tissue. Receptor source: a human donor with non-small cell lung cancer.

This clone was seen just once. The chain is built from TRBV13 and TRBJ2-1; 13 bases agree with TRBD2. J was trimmed by 9 bases and V by 3 bases; bases with no gene match: 5. This CDR3 comprises 15 residues. Germline CDR1 PRHDT, CDR2 FYEKMQ (reference sequence). This CDR3 is CASSFRTSGSSEQFF. CDR3 coding DNA: TGTGCCAGCAGCTTTCGGACTAGCGGGAGTAGTGAGCAGTTCTTC.

This chain connects TRBV19 to TRBJ1-1, with TRBD1 matching 7 bases. The CDR3 spans 15 residues. CDR1 LNHDA and CDR2 SQIVND come from the germline V gene (reference sequence). V shed 5 bases, J shed 5 bases, and the junction held 11 bases outside the gene matches. CDR3 protein: CASSHRGLGGTEAFF. In nucleotides, the CDR3 is TGTGCCAGTAGTCACAGGGGACTTGGGGGGACTGAAGCTTTCTTT.

V gene TRBV7-8 combines with J gene TRBJ2-1; D is undetermined. The V end was cut by 2 bases, the J end by 1 base, with 12 bases between. Germline V gene data show CDR1 as SGHVS and CDR2 as FQNEAQ. This CDR3 region has 16 residues. The DNA of the CDR3 is TGTGCCAGCAGCTTAATGGGTGGCAAATCCTACAATGAGCAGTTCTTC. It translates to CASSLMGGKSYNEQFF.

This chain links TRBV5-1 with TRBJ2-1, with TRBD2 matching over 9 bases. The CDR3 runs to 17 residues. With V trimmed by 3 bases and J by 4 bases, 11 bases remained unmatched. The germline CDR1 and CDR2 sequences are SGHRS and YFSETQ. The CDR3 bases are TGCGCCAGCAGCTCTACCCCCGTGACTAGCGGTTACAATGAGCAGTTCTTC. Protein sequence: CASSSTPVTSGYNEQFF.

The chain employs TRBV7-9 and TRBJ2-1; the D is unclear. The V gene lost 5 bases and the J gene lost 7 bases, with 18 bases spanning the gap. The germline V gene has CDR1 SEHNR and CDR2 FQNEAQ (reference sequence). The length of the CDR3 is 15 residues. In DNA form, the CDR3 reads TGTGCCAGCAGCCGGGCCGGGTTAGTGAAGAATGAGCAGTTCTTC. It translates to CASSRAGLVKNEQFF. Based on the CDR3 plus reference TRBV7-9 and TRBJ2-1, the full variable domain is DTGVSQNPRHKITKRGQNVTFRCDPISEHNRLYWYRQTLGQGPEFLTYFQNEAQLEKSRLLSDRFSAERPKGSFSTLEIQRTEQGDSAMYLCASSRAGLVKNEQFFGPGTRLTVL.

The chain has TRBV6-6 and TRBJ1-5; no clear D. The V end was cut by 6 bases, the J end by 6 bases, with 12 bases between. Germline V gene lookup returns CDR1 MNHNY and CDR2 SVGAGI (reference sequence). The CDR3 has 13 amino acids. In DNA, the CDR3 is TGTGCCAGCAGCTGGAGGGAAGGTCAGCCCCAGCATTTT. Translating gives CASSWREGQPQHF.

The chain carries TRBV2 and TRBJ2-2; 7 positions match TRBD1. CDR1 and CDR2 (germline): SNHLY, FYNNEI. The V segment lost 6 bases and the J segment 6 bases; nucleotides outside the gene matches: 7. The CDR3 length is 14 residues. This CDR3 is CASSLGTDAGELFF. Here the CDR3 DNA reads TGTGCCAGCAGCCTGGGGACAGATGCCGGGGAGCTGTTTTTT.

This rearrangement joins TRBV10-2 to TRBJ2-3; TRBD2 agrees at 14 bases. The CDR3 spans 18 residues. Germline-derived CDR1 and CDR2 are WSHSY and SAAADI. V shed 4 bases and J 3 bases; nucleotides not matched to a gene: 9. The CDR3 sequence is CASSVSGTSGSNTDTQYF. In DNA, the CDR3 is TGCGCCAGCAGTGTTTCCGGGACTAGCGGGAGTAATACAGATACGCAGTATTTT.

This clone has more than one count but fewer than ten. J is TRBJ2-7 and V is TRBV5-4, with 11 positions matching TRBD1. Germline loops: CDR1 SGHNT, CDR2 YYREEE (reference sequence). The CDR3 extends over 15 amino acids. Unmatched junction bases numbered 5, after V lost 3 bases and J lost 3 bases. The CDR3 DNA reads as TGTGCCAGCAGCTATGGGGGACAGGGGGACTACGAGCAGTACTTC. It encodes CASSYGGQGDYEQYF.